The entry below describes one TCR beta chain. Its specific antigen is unknown. A much larger clone differs by one base, so this may be a read error. This sample also contains other DNA sequences that code for the same CDR3. TCR CDR3 regions were amplified from genomic DNA by multiplex PCR using the deep immunoSEQ assay. For each cell subset, the extracted genomic DNA was distributed evenly across all wells of several immunoSEQ 96-well plates, and each plate served as one replicate. For sorted subsets, each replicate PCR was loaded with 200 ng genomic DNA, equivalent to 30,000 or so T cell genomes. Purified libraries were quantified with a Qubit 3.0 fluorometer, sized on a Bioanalyzer 2100, and re-quantified with the KAPA Library Quantification kit. Every immunoSEQ 96-well plate was sequenced on a dedicated single-read 150-cycle Illumina NextSeq 550 flow cell. From the authors' description of their analysis: Because the immunoSEQ output included only junctional sequences and no quality scores, the filtering could not be the same as the filtering used for full-length reads. To assign V/J genes and CDR3, sequences were annotated using PyIR, a Python wrapper for IgBLAST v1.9, with IMGT germline references. Reads were removed for weak V/J assignments (E-value above 1e-6), missing CDR3, stop codons, out-of-frame junctions, or ambiguous translated residues. A V3J clonotype was defined by an identical inferred V gene, J gene, and CDR3 amino acid sequence. Percentage overlap between repertoires was computed as shared unique clonotypes divided by the size of the smaller repertoire. Three approaches were used to assess repertoire richness: RTK rarefaction, the Chao1 estimator, and Recon v2.1 estimates of unobserved clonotypes. Generation probabilities for all TCRbeta clonotypes obtained by the gDNA method from a handful of donors were computed using OLGA. TCRdb re-hosts the immuneACCESS table, in-frame sequences only. Its copies lack some clones; in the studies checked, an unresolved V gene accounts for under half of them, and the cause for the rest is not known. D and trimming come from the DNA, and the V and J calls and clone size come from that table. This sample comprises some 2,000,000 clones, 95% of them detected only once. The ten most abundant clones make up 0.13% of the sample.

The data stem from a study of shared clonotypes between healthy human individuals (dated by TCRdb to between 2020 and 2021). Some background on the complete study: Three men and a couple of women, aged 18 to 49 years, made up the cohort. Per donor, three plates each were used for CD4 naive and CD4 memory, two for CD8 naive, and one for CD8 memory. To estimate repertoire size and how much clonotypes are shared between individuals, the study performed deep sequencing of blood TCR repertoires from about five healthy adults. Different laboratories and diverse techniques were used to prepare libraries and sequence TCR repertoires, to increase sequencing depth and limit assay-specific biases. Leukapheresis yielded between about 0.94 and 9 billion PBMCs per donor.

Healthy HIV-negative adults with no recently reported acute infections or vaccinations were included as donors. Every donor was a Caucasian adult living in Nashville, Tennessee, USA. CD4+ T cells were enriched by magnetic negative selection; naive cells were then positively selected on CD45RA, and the negative fraction formed the memory subset. After blood collection by leukapheresis, PBMCs were isolated using Ficoll-Histopaque density gradient centrifugation and then cryopreserved in the vapor phase of liquid nitrogen. Analytical flow cytometry was used to check the purity and quantity of every magnetically sorted T cell population. From each sorted fraction, genomic DNA was isolated and quantified by UV absorbance on a Nanodrop 2000c. What the work shows at the level of the full study, not this receptor alone: Compared with non-shared clonotypes, the clonotypes found in all four sorted-subset donors had higher generation probabilities. Based on pairwise subsampling, the degree of clonotype sharing among donors was expected to be affected by sequencing depth. When a handful of donors were compared, the shared fraction of clonotypes was about 5% for naive CD4, more than 3% for naive CD8, 2.3% for memory CD4, and 0.4% for memory CD8. Rarefaction of sorted-subset datasets indicated incomplete sequencing despite the large sequencing depth. Naive subsets generally had larger estimated clonotype richness than memory subsets did. The small number of donors limited the genetic and exposure-history diversity represented. Sampling was restricted to blood, and TCR repertoires in tissue are likely to differ from TCR repertoires in blood.

The CDR3 contains 13 residues, cysteine and phenylalanine counted. Only the CDR3 region is kept as DNA, spanning 39 bases read in frame from base 1. A distance of 16 bases separates the germline ends of V and J, which lose 6 bases and 8 bases respectively. For CDR1 and CDR2, the germline V gene lists KGHSH and LQKENI. Sample: naive CD4+ T cells sorted from blood. The cell subset or site label on this specimen signifies: CD45RA+ positively selected. This clonotype was obtained from a man between 18 and 35 years old in good health. The chain was built from TRBV18 and TRBJ1-1; no D gene can be assigned with confidence. The sequenced DNA is TGTGCCAGCTCCCCAAAAGACGGCACCGAAGCTTTCTTT. This sequence encodes CASSPKDGTEAFF.